These T cell receptor beta chains were read from a single sample in a study of T cells in Graves' hyperthyroidism and ophthalmopathy. Each CDR3 protein gets one entry after TCRdb re-called the multiplex PCR reads with MiXCR. The sample lists 360,000 or so distinct CDR3 sequences, 15% to 20% occurring once. The sample comprised blood. The source of these receptors is a woman in her thirties or forties with Graves' ophthalmopathy. CDR3s include the opening cysteine and the closing phenylalanine or tryptophan.

TRBJ1-2 | 11 | TRBV28 | CASSLGLGYTF
TRBJ1-5 | 15 | TRBV11-2 | CASSSDTGFGQPQHF
TRBJ2-7 | 13 | TRBV27 | CASSFGTLYEQYF
TRBJ2-7 | 16 | TRBV12-3/TRBV12-4 | CASSFGLGTGNYEQYF
TRBJ2-5 | 13 | TRBV20-1 | CSARDQGQETQYF
TRBJ1-2 | 14 | TRBV30 | CACSEGGAGYGYTF
TRBJ1-3 | 15 | TRBV7-2 | CASSPLFNSGNTIYF
TRBJ1-3 | 21 | TRBV7-3 | CASSFNPWNPAGLNSGNTIYF
TRBJ2-7 | 13 | TRBV20-1 | CSARASPGYEQSF
TRBJ1-1 | 15 | TRBV4-1 | CASSQDSDLNTEAFF
TRBJ1-3 | 16 | TRBV28 | CASSLGPGYSGNTIYF
TRBJ2-7 | 12 | TRBV27 | CASRTETSEQYF
TRBJ1-2 | 13 | TRBV27 | CASSWGTNYGYTF
TRBJ1-1 | 14 | TRBV9 | CASSPGAGNTEAFF
TRBJ1-1 | 13 | TRBV18 | CASSGGVNTEAFF
TRBJ2-6 | 15 | TRBV9 | CASSAGTLGANVLTF
TRBJ2-7 | 15 | TRBV6-2/TRBV6-3 | CASSSLLTELDEQYF
TRBJ1-5 | 16 | TRBV6-1 | CASSERGHYSNQPQHF
TRBJ1-1 | 11 | TRBV28 | CASHSQAPAFF
TRBJ2-7 | 15 | TRBV15 | CATSRDAAGRYEQYF
TRBJ2-7 | 15 | TRBV6-1 | CASSLATRTSQRQYF
TRBJ2-4 | 13 | TRBV28 | CASTNGGRNIQYF
TRBJ1-2 | 12 | TRBV24-1 | CATSDSRWGYTF
TRBJ2-7 | 14 | TRBV2 | CASTHVTSNYEQYF
TRBJ1-5 | 13 | TRBV20-1 | CSASSFSPQPQHF
TRBJ2-2 | 18 | TRBV5-4 | CASSSTLTGYGTTGELFF
TRBJ2-7 | 14 | TRBV7-9 | CAGSLPGLVSEQYF
TRBJ2-7 | 16 | TRBV5-6 | CASSMGAGEPYYEQYF
TRBJ2-5 | 16 | TRBV28 | CASSLPVGHRSETQYF
TRBJ1-1 | 13 | TRBV19 | CASIGGSNTEAFF
TRBJ1-1 | 15 | TRBV9 | CASSVVTGSTTEAFF
TRBJ2-7 | 13 | TRBV27 | CASSRGRAYEQYF
TRBJ1-1 | 15 | TRBV7-9 | CASSLIGRRNTEAFF
TRBJ1-3 | 16 | TRBV6-1 | CASSLRGDSKRNTIYF
TRBJ2-7 | 15 | TRBV5-1 | CASSTGGLAAYKQYF
TRBJ2-7 | 19 | TRBV6-2/TRBV6-3 | CASTVGGGRGPGSSYEQYF
TRBJ2-2 | 12 | TRBV27 | CASSLSSGELFF
TRBJ2-2 | 14 | TRBV7-9 | CASSSQQFTGELFF
TRBJ2-7 | 11 | TRBV30 | CAWSPAYEQYF
TRBJ1-2 | 15 | TRBV2 | CASRRQGSGGYGYTF
TRBJ2-2 | 15 | TRBV6-1 | CASSDRGRNTGELFF
TRBJ2-5 | 14 | TRBV18 | CASSPRQGAETQYF
TRBJ1-1 | 15 | TRBV27 | CASSLSLLENTEAFF
TRBJ1-5 | 16 | TRBV11-2 | CASSLEVGGSNQPQHF
TRBJ1-6 | 16 | TRBV20-1 | CSARTQQGSESSPLHF
TRBJ1-1 | 18 | TRBV7-8 | CASSLFRQGARMNTEAFF
TRBJ2-7 | 12 | TRBV20-1 | CSARRTSGSQYF
TRBJ2-5 | 15 | TRBV6-1 | CASRLAGGTQETQYF
TRBJ2-5 | 14 | TRBV11-1 | CASSSGFTEETQYF
TRBJ2-7 | 12 | TRBV5-1 | CASSEQGYEQYF
TRBJ1-2 | 15 | TRBV19 | CASRIGQYVNYGYTF
TRBJ2-2 | 16 | TRBV28 | CASSSLQRVGTGELFF
TRBJ2-5 | 15 | TRBV27 | CASSFSLAGGETQYF